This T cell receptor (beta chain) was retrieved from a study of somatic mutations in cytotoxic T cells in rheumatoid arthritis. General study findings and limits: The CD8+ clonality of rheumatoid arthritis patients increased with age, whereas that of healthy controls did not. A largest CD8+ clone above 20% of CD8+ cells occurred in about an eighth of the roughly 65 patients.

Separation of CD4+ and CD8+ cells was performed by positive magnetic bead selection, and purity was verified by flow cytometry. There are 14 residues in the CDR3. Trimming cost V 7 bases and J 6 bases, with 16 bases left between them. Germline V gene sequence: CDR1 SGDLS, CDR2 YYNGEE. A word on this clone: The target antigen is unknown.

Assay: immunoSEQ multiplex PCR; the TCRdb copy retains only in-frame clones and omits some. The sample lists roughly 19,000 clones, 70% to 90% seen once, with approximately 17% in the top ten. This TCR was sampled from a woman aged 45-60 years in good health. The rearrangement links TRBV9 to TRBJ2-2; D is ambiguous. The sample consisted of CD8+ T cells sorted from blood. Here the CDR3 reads CASQPYMSPGELFF. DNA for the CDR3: TGTGCCAGCCAACCATACATGTCCCCCGGGGAGCTGTTTTTT. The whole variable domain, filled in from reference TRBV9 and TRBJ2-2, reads DSGVTQTPKHLITATGQRVTLRCSPRSGDLSVYWYQQSLDQGLQFLIQYYNGEERAKGNILERFSAQQFPDLHSELNLSSLELGDSALYFCASQPYMSPGELFFGEGSRLTVL.